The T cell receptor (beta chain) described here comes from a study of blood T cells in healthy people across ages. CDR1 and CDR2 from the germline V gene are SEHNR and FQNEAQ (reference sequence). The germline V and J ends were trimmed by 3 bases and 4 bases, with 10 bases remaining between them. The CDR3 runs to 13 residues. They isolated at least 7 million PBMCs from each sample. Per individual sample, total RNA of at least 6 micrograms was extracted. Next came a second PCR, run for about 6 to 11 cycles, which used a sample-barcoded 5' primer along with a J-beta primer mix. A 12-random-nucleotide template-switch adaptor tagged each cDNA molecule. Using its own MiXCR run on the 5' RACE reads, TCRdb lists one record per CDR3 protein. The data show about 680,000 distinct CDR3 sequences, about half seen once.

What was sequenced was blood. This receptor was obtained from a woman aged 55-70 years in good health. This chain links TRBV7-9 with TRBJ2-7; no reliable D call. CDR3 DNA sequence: TGTGCCAGCAGCTTCTCAGTGGATTACGAGCAGTACTTC. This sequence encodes CASSFSVDYEQYF.